A selection of T cell receptor beta chains follows, all from one sample in a study of cytomegalovirus exposure and HLA in healthy donors. Repertoires were generated with immunoSEQ multiplex PCR, while TCRdb's copy carries only in-frame clones and drops some. The repertoire includes 84,000 or so clones, under 80% of them detected once, and 13% sits in the top ten. The sample taken for sequencing was PBMCs. The receptors come from a human donor in good health. Both conserved end residues are part of each CDR3. The D gene is left open where the match is weak.

j_call | d_call | v_call | cdr3_aa
TRBJ2-7 | - | TRBV2 | CASSERAATLEQYF
TRBJ2-3 | TRBD2 | TRBV11-2 | CASSVRLAGGRDTQYF
TRBJ1-2 | - | TRBV5-1 | CASSSAWGGDYGYTF
TRBJ1-2 | TRBD1 | TRBV27 | CASSPSRQGWDGYTF
TRBJ2-7 | - | TRBV29-1 | CSVEATGTSAYEQYF
TRBJ2-1 | - | TRBV5-1 | CASSLMSINEQFF
TRBJ2-7 | - | TRBV2 | CASRLGAVLAYEQYF
TRBJ1-4 | - | TRBV29-1 | CSALHTTNEKLFF
TRBJ1-2 | TRBD1 | TRBV16 | CASSQSLKGTGTGPEGGYTF
TRBJ2-7 | TRBD2 | TRBV4-2 | CASSTSSGGNEQYF
TRBJ1-2 | - | TRBV4-2 | CASSQDRFEAIANYGYTF
TRBJ2-2 | TRBD2 | TRBV2 | CASQPGLGNTGELFF
TRBJ2-1 | - | TRBV9 | CASSVEVSIYNEQFF
TRBJ2-7 | - | TRBV7-8 | CASSQAGNSYEQYF
TRBJ2-2 | - | TRBV6-1 | CASMKAPGNLGELFF
TRBJ1-4 | - | TRBV5-1 | CASSLAGTNEKLFF
TRBJ1-3 | TRBD1 | TRBV6-6 | CASSPGQGGNTIYF
TRBJ2-1 | TRBD1 | TRBV29-1 | CSVVRDSLYNEQFF
- | TRBD2 | TRBV15 | CATSSSGTSIYEQYF
TRBJ1-2 | - | TRBV9 | CASSVQQGGGYGYTF
TRBJ2-7 | - | TRBV7-8 | CASSLGGPGPLREQYF
TRBJ1-2 | - | TRBV9 | CASSGGLYGYTF
TRBJ2-3 | - | TRBV10-2 | CASSTYTDTQYF
TRBJ2-7 | TRBD2 | TRBV7-9 | CASSLGPRTSGSYEQYF
TRBJ1-2 | - | TRBV18 | CASSLPTDYGYTF
TRBJ2-1 | - | TRBV5-8 | CASSLGYSSYNEQFF
TRBJ2-7 | - | TRBV7-9 | CASSPLLKPYEQYF
TRBJ2-3 | TRBD1 | TRBV2 | CASLLGQTDTQYF
TRBJ2-1 | - | TRBV29-1 | CSVEHQAPTEQFF
TRBJ2-1 | - | TRBV2 | CASRVATASYNEQFF
TRBJ1-4 | TRBD1 | TRBV5-6 | CASSPRGGEGEKLFF
TRBJ2-5 | - | TRBV6-1 | CASSGGQRVAETQYF
TRBJ1-2 | - | TRBV7-2 | CASSLDSGQIYGYTF
TRBJ1-1 | TRBD1 | TRBV20-1 | CSARKKGAAFF
TRBJ1-3 | - | TRBV5-1 | CASSSRTATWSSSGNTIYF
TRBJ2-5 | TRBD2 | TRBV5-4 | CASSLTGGRRGTQYF
TRBJ2-3 | - | TRBV19 | CASTRTATVSDTQYF
TRBJ1-2 | TRBD1 | TRBV6-5 | CASSFSGTGGYGYTF
TRBJ1-4 | - | TRBV10-3 | CAISEQGEKLFF
TRBJ2-1 | - | TRBV27 | CASSLSGLVGVEQFF
TRBJ2-7 | - | TRBV5-6 | CASSLGPQSYEQYF
TRBJ2-3 | TRBD1 | TRBV5-4 | CASSFPGQGAEDTQYF
TRBJ2-2 | - | TRBV30 | CASKRGLSNTGELFF
TRBJ2-1 | TRBD2 | TRBV6-6 | CASTWTSGGPYNEQFF
TRBJ1-5 | - | TRBV19 | CASSISRTEYSNQPQHF
TRBJ2-2 | TRBD1 | TRBV5-1 | CASSDRDRGPGELFF
TRBJ2-7 | TRBD1 | TRBV6-5 | CASSYGGQGGYEQYF